The source of this T cell receptor beta chain is a study of T cell repertoires in cytomegalovirus infection. Turning to the study itself: Public TCR beta signatures indicated both CMV infection and matching HLA type.

Note on this clonotype: As yet, its antigen is unknown.

The CDR3 length is 16 residues. Germline V gives CDR1 SGHRS, CDR2 YFSETQ. V shed 2 bases and J 1 base; nucleotides not matched to a gene: 5. Study-wide results and limits: Clonotype analysis showed dominance of the ex vivo response by HLA-C-restricted CMV-specific TCR beta clonotypes.

TCRdb redid the calling of the reads with MiXCR, one entry per CDR3 protein. The sample yields 450,000 to 600,000 distinct CDR3 sequences, over 9% seen once. This receptor was taken from a human donor in good health (CMV status not recorded). Some clones in this sample may be carry-over from other donors' samples. The V call is TRBV5-1, the J call TRBJ1-5, with 8 positions matching TRBD1. Sequencing was performed on PBMCs. In DNA form, the CDR3 reads TGCGCCAGCAGCTTACAGGGGGGAGAGAGCAATCAGCCCCAGCATTTT. This codes for CASSLQGGESNQPQHF.